The 32 T cell receptor beta chains below were found in one sample sequenced in a study of shared clonotypes between healthy human individuals. As defined, naive CD8 cells were CD45RO-negative and positively selected for CCR7, with terminally differentiated effector memory CD45RA+ cells excluded. TCRdb's copy holds only in-frame clones and misses some; the assay was immunoSEQ multiplex PCR. The repertoire holds 700,000 to 950,000 clones, with 95% to 97% as singletons. Sample: naive CD8+ T cells sorted from blood. These receptors originate from a young man in good health.

To note about this clone: The sample carries other DNA sequences with the same CDR3. V is TRBV7-8 and J is TRBJ2-1; 10 nucleotides match TRBD2. The CDR3 spans 15 residues. Trimming removed 1 base from V and 7 bases from J; junction bases left unmatched: 4. Germline CDR1 is SGHVS and CDR2 is FQNEAQ. This chain's CDR3 is CASSLVLAGVNEQFF. Written as DNA, the CDR3 is TGTGCCAGCAGCTTAGTGCTAGCGGGAGTAAATGAGCAGTTCTTC.

This clone appeared once. The chain employs TRBV6-1 and TRBJ2-1; 7 positions match TRBD2. Trimming cost V 4 bases and J 2 bases; bases outside gene matches: 8. The germline gives CDR1 MNHNS, CDR2 SASEGT. There are 16 residues in the CDR3. The CDR3 nucleotides read TGTGCCAGCAGTGGGTGGAGCGGGAAGGCCTACAATGAGCAGTTCTTC. Translation gives CASSGWSGKAYNEQFF.

The rearrangement uses TRBV2 and TRBJ2-2, with 7 bases aligning to TRBD2. The length of the CDR3 is 18 residues. V trimming: 8 bases; J trimming: 0 bases; junction bases outside the gene matches: 15. The germline V gene has CDR1 SNHLY and CDR2 FYNNEI. CDR3 amino acids: CASSSPVASGTNTGELFF. The CDR3 nucleotides read TGTGCCAGCTCCTCCCCGGTCGCTAGCGGAACGAACACCGGGGAGCTGTTTTTT.

Only one count was recorded for this clone. The rearrangement joins TRBV14 to TRBJ2-1, with 9 bases fitting TRBD1. From germline, CDR1 is SGHDN and CDR2 FVKESK. V shed 0 bases, J shed 8 bases, and the junction held 5 bases outside the gene matches. The CDR3 has 15 residues. The CDR3 sequence is CASSQDITGGDEQFF. CDR3 bases: TGTGCCAGCAGCCAAGATATCACAGGGGGCGATGAGCAGTTCTTC.

Points on this clone: Other DNA sequences of this sample code for an identical CDR3. The chain combines TRBV7-9 with TRBJ2-1; D is undetermined. Between the trimmed V and J ends, which lost 3 bases and 8 bases, there was a span of 5 bases. Germline lookup yields CDR1 SEHNR and CDR2 FQNEAQ (reference sequence). The CDR3 has 11 residues. The CDR3 sequence is CASSFGYEQFF. CDR3 sequence (DNA): TGTGCCAGCAGCTTCGGTTATGAGCAGTTCTTC.

The chain carries TRBV6-5 and TRBJ1-5; perhaps TRBD1 as D (5 bases). CDR3 size: 15 residues. Trimming removed 6 bases at V and 0 bases at J, with 12 bases between. Germline values: CDR1 MNHEY, CDR2 SVGAGI. In nucleotides, the CDR3 is TGTGCCAGCAGCAGGACATCCTATAGCAATCAGCCCCAGCATTTT. Translated, it gives CASSRTSYSNQPQHF.

V usage is TRBV21-1 and J usage is TRBJ2-1; TRBD1, the D gene given by the table, was not confirmed from the DNA. TRBV21-1 is shown as a pseudogene. The CDR3 is 17 amino acids. This CDR3 is CASSKEKWNRPGNEQFF. The DNA for the CDR3 is TGTGCCAGCAGCAAAGAAAAATGGAACAGACCCGGCAATGAGCAGTTCTTC.

The chain is built from TRBV27 and TRBJ2-1; 12 bases map to TRBD2. Germline V CDR1 and CDR2: MNHEY, SMNVEV (reference sequence). The V and J ends lost 4 bases and 2 bases, in that order; junction bases with no gene match: 21. This CDR3 spans 22 amino acids. In DNA, the CDR3 is TGTGCCAGCAGTTCACCGGGACAGGAGGGACTAGCGGGTGGGAGGGCCTACAATGAGCAGTTCTTC. Translation: CASSSPGQEGLAGGRAYNEQFF.

The chain combines TRBV9 with TRBJ2-1; 9 bases fit TRBD2. Trimming at V came to 6 bases and at J to 8 bases, leaving 12 bases not matched to a gene. Germline V gives CDR1 SGDLS, CDR2 YYNGEE. The CDR3 extends over 15 amino acids. CDR3 sequence (DNA): TGTGCCAGCAACTACCGTAGCGGGAGTCTAGATGAGCAGTTCTTC. It is translated as CASNYRSGSLDEQFF.

The gene calls are TRBV19 and TRBJ2-3; a weak D match, TRBD1 (6 bases). This CDR3 has 17 residues. V was pared by 7 bases and J by 1 base, with 21 bases between. Germline CDR1 and CDR2: LNHDA and SQIVND (reference sequence). The DNA for the CDR3 is TGTGCCAGTACCCCAGATACAGGGTTAATCGGCACAGATACGCAGTATTTT. It codes for CASTPDTGLIGTDTQYF.

This clone was observed once. The chain uses TRBV4-2 and TRBJ2-3; unclear D gene. CDR1 is LGHNA, CDR2 YNFKEQ, per germline. This CDR3 contains 13 residues. V lost 0 bases, J lost 2 bases, and 3 bases lay in between. The CDR3 loop reads CASSQDYTDTQYF. As DNA, the CDR3 is TGTGCCAGCAGCCAAGATTACACAGATACGCAGTATTTT.

This chain links TRBV27 with TRBJ2-7; 7 bases align to TRBD1. V shed 4 bases and J 7 bases; nucleotides not matched to a gene: 10. This CDR3 has 14 amino acids. Germline CDR1 MNHEY, CDR2 SMNVEV (reference sequence). In DNA form, the CDR3 reads TGTGCCAGCAGTTCATGGACAGGCGAGGGTGAGCAGTACTTC. This codes for CASSSWTGEGEQYF.

The rearrangement uses TRBV7-9 and TRBJ2-1, with no clear D. Trimming left V 9 bases short and J 1 base short, with 10 bases between. The CDR3 totals 13 residues. The germline CDR1 and CDR2 sequences are SEHNR and FQNEAQ (reference sequence). CDR3 coding DNA: TGTGCCAGTACAGAGCCTTCCTACAATGAGCAGTTCTTC. It is translated as CASTEPSYNEQFF.

This clone was seen just once. The gene calls are TRBV18 and TRBJ1-3; TRBD1 matches 7 bases. V lost 3 bases to trimming and J lost 3 bases; unmatched junction nucleotides: 8. Germline lookup yields CDR1 KGHSH and CDR2 LQKENI. The CDR3 consists of 16 residues. The CDR3 sequence: CASSPTDRVIGNTIYF. The DNA for the CDR3 is TGTGCCAGCTCACCCACCGACAGGGTGATTGGAAACACCATATATTTT.

The V gene is TRBV5-6, the J gene TRBJ2-7, with 12 positions matching TRBD2. The germline CDR1 and CDR2 sequences are SGHDT and YYEEEE. CDR3 length equals 17 residues. The V and J ends lost 4 bases and 0 bases, in that order; junction bases with no gene match: 8. Written as DNA, the CDR3 is TGTGCCAGCAGCACCACTAGCGGGAGGCCCTACTCCTACGAGCAGTACTTC. This encodes CASSTTSGRPYSYEQYF.

The rearrangement links TRBV15 to TRBJ2-2; possibly TRBD1 for D (5 bases). Trimming took off 0 bases at V and 5 bases at J, with 16 bases between the two ends. CDR3 size: 17 residues. Germline V gene lookup returns CDR1 LNHNV and CDR2 YYDKDF (reference sequence). CDR3 bases: TGTGCCACCAGCAGAGATTGGGGCGGAGTCGCTACCGGGGAGCTGTTTTTT. Its protein product is CATSRDWGGVATGELFF.

The CDR3 loop reads CASSPSVAGVHGELFF. The CDR3 DNA reads as TGTGCCAGCAGCCCCAGTGTGGCGGGAGTTCACGGGGAGCTGTTTTTT. V and J are TRBV28 and TRBJ2-2, with 7 bases fitting TRBD2. The CDR3 is 16 amino acids. Per germline, CDR1 MDHEN and CDR2 SYDVKM. V lost 6 bases and J lost 7; bases outside the gene matches: 14.

J is TRBJ2-3 and V is TRBV6-5, with D maybe TRBD2 (5 bases). The CDR3 is 14 residues long. CDR1 is MNHEY and CDR2 is SVGAGI in the germline V gene. Trimming left V 6 bases short and J 6 bases short, with 16 bases between. In nucleotides, the CDR3 is TGTGCCAGCAGATCGAGGGAACCCAAGGATACGCAGTATTTT. Encoded protein: CASRSREPKDTQYF.

The chain carries TRBV6-5 and TRBJ2-4; TRBD2 is a possible D gene (7 bases). V was shortened by 5 bases and J by 2 bases, with 13 bases between the two germline ends. The CDR3 length is 15 residues. Germline lookup yields CDR1 MNHEY and CDR2 SVGAGI. Written as DNA, the CDR3 is TGTGCCAGCAGTGGGGGGGCAGGGACCAAAAACATTCAGTACTTC. This codes for CASSGGAGTKNIQYF.

This clone was seen just once. The V and J genes are TRBV6-1 and TRBJ2-2; 7 bases line up with TRBD1. Trimming took 10 bases from V and 5 from J; bases not matched to a gene: 13. Germline V gene lookup returns CDR1 MNHNS and CDR2 SASEGT. The CDR3 is 15 amino acids. The CDR3 DNA reads as TGTGCCACCATTTCGACAGGGTCGTGGACCGGGGAGCTGTTTTTT. Its protein product is CATISTGSWTGELFF.

This chain joins TRBV28 and TRBJ2-7; possibly TRBD1 or TRBD2 for D (5 bases each). Trimming took off 8 bases at V and 5 bases at J, with 19 bases between the two ends. Germline lookup yields CDR1 MDHEN and CDR2 SYDVKM. There are 14 residues in the CDR3. CDR3 protein: CASRKPGPNHEQYF. In DNA, the CDR3 is TGTGCCAGCCGAAAACCGGGGCCGAACCACGAGCAGTACTTC.

The chain is built from TRBV15 and TRBJ1-5; 9 nucleotides align to TRBD1. The length of the CDR3 is 19 residues. Germline CDR1 and CDR2: LNHNV and YYDKDF (reference sequence). J lost 2 bases, V lost 5 bases, and 16 bases had no gene match. The CDR3 DNA reads as TGTGCCACCAGCTCCCCGGGACAGGGCGAAGATAGAGGCAATCAGCCCCAGCATTTT. Its protein is CATSSPGQGEDRGNQPQHF.

This chain connects TRBV4-1 to TRBJ2-5; D not certain. Germline V CDR1 and CDR2: MGHRA, YSYEKL. Trimming shortened V by 4 bases and J by 5 bases, and 11 bases separated the two germline ends. CDR3 size: 13 residues. CDR3 DNA sequence: TGCGCCAGCAGCCTCTTCAGTTCGGAGACCCAGTACTTC. Residues: CASSLFSSETQYF.

The chain employs TRBV2 and TRBJ1-5, with TRBD1 matching 7 bases. Germline lookup yields CDR1 SNHLY and CDR2 FYNNEI. V gave up 4 bases and J gave up 8 bases; unmatched junction bases: 11. The CDR3 loop spans 15 amino acids. The CDR3 region is CASSVADRVGEPQHF. CDR3 sequence (DNA): TGTGCCAGCAGTGTTGCAGACAGGGTGGGGGAGCCCCAGCATTTT. Combining the CDR3 with reference TRBV2 and TRBJ1-5 gives the whole variable domain EPEVTQTPSHQVTQMGQEVILRCVPISNHLYFYWYRQILGQKVEFLVSFYNNEISEKSEIFDDQFSVERPDGSNFTLKIRSTKLEDSAMYFCASSVADRVGEPQHFGDGTRLSIL.

The CDR3 nucleotides are TGTGCCAGCAGCTCTCTCGCTGAGCAGTACTTC. It is translated as CASSSLAEQYF. The chain is built from TRBV7-9 and TRBJ2-7; D gene uncertain. CDR1 SEHNR and CDR2 FQNEAQ come from the germline V gene (reference sequence). This CDR3 has 11 amino acids. Trimming stripped 4 bases from V and 7 bases from J, with 8 bases between. The full variable domain, completed using reference TRBV7-9 and TRBJ2-7, is DTGVSQNPRHKITKRGQNVTFRCDPISEHNRLYWYRQTLGQGPEFLTYFQNEAQLEKSRLLSDRFSAERPKGSFSTLEIQRTEQGDSAMYLCASSSLAEQYFGPGTRLTVT.

This chain links TRBV27 with TRBJ2-1; D may match TRBD1 or TRBD2 (5 bases each). Germline assignment: CDR1 MNHEY and CDR2 SMNVEV (reference sequence). Trimming removed 7 bases from V and 0 bases from J, with 13 bases in between. The CDR3 runs 15 residues. Here the CDR3 reads CASTSGTDSYNEQFF. Written as DNA, the CDR3 is TGTGCCAGCACTTCCGGGACCGACTCCTACAATGAGCAGTTCTTC.

With regard to this clone: In the same sample, other DNA sequences code for this CDR3. V gene TRBV5-6 combines with J gene TRBJ2-7; D tentatively fits TRBD1 or TRBD2 (5 bases each). This CDR3 is built from 13 residues. In germline, CDR1 is SGHDT, CDR2 YYEEEE. The V and J ends lost 4 bases and 0 bases respectively, with 8 bases between them. As DNA, the CDR3 is TGTGCCAGCAGCCCAGGGAGCTCCTACGAGCAGTACTTC. Its translation is CASSPGSSYEQYF.

The genes are TRBV21-1 and TRBJ2-7; TRBD1 is taken as the D call from the table, unchecked against the DNA. TRBV21-1 constitutes a pseudogene. This CDR3 contains 17 residues. This chain's CDR3 is CASKNKTCDSRSYEQYF. The CDR3 DNA follows: TGTGCCAGCAAGAACAAAACCTGTGACAGCCGATCCTACGAGCAGTACTTC.

The CDR3 protein is CASSLGGPGETQYF. CDR3 nucleotides: TGTGCCAGCAGCTTAGGTGGGCCAGGAGAGACCCAGTACTTC. This rearrangement joins TRBV7-2 to TRBJ2-5; D not certain. V lost 1 base and J lost 4, with 10 bases in between. Germline CDR1 SGHTA, CDR2 FQGNSA. This CDR3 spans 14 amino acids.

The V call is TRBV27, the J call TRBJ1-1, with D maybe TRBD1 (5 bases). The germline V gene encodes CDR1 MNHEY and CDR2 SMNVEV (reference sequence). There are 13 residues in the CDR3. V lost 2 bases, J lost 8 bases, and 12 bases lay in between. CDR3 region: CASSLIIGAEAFF. The CDR3 nucleotides read TGTGCCAGCAGTTTAATTATAGGGGCGGAAGCTTTCTTT.

This clone is a singleton in its sample. The chain joins TRBV29-1 to TRBJ2-7, with TRBD1 as a possible D gene (6 bases). The CDR3 loop spans 13 amino acids. The germline V and J ends were trimmed by 5 bases and 1 base, with 12 bases remaining between them. Per the germline V gene, CDR1 is SQVTM and CDR2 is ANQGSEA. CDR3: CSVWTAKSYEQYF. The CDR3 nucleotides are TGCAGCGTTTGGACAGCGAAATCCTACGAGCAGTACTTC.

A single count supports this clone. CDR3: CASSLSGTGGADTQYF. Here the CDR3 DNA reads TGTGCCAGCAGTTTATCTGGGACAGGGGGGGCAGATACGCAGTATTTT. The rearrangement joins TRBV28 to TRBJ2-3, with 11 bases that match TRBD1. Germline V CDR1 and CDR2: MDHEN, SYDVKM. J lost 4 bases, V lost 1 base, and 4 bases had no gene match. The CDR3 is 16 residues long.